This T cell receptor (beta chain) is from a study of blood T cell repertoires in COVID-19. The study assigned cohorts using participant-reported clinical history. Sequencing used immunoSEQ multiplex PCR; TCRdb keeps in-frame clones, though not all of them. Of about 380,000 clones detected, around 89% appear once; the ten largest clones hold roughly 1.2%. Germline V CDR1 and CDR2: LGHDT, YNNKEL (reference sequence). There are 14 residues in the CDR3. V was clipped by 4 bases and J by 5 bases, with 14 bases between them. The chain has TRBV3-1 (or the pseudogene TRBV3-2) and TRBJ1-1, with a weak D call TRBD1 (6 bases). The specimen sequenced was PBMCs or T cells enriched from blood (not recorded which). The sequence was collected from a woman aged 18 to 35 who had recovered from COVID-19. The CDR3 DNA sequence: TGTGCCAGCAGCCTTCGTACAGGGTTTACTGAAGCTTTCTTT. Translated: CASSLRTGFTEAFF.